A selection of T cell receptor beta chains follows, all from one sample in a study of blood T cell repertoires in COVID-19. Sequenced by immunoSEQ multiplex PCR; TCRdb stores in-frame clones only, minus some. The table records just under 350,000 clones, around four fifths of them present only once. The sequenced sample consisted of peripheral blood. These receptors all come from a man aged 25 to 45 with active or convalescent COVID-19. Both conserved end residues are part of each CDR3. A D gene is named only where the DNA matches it firmly. Expanded clones get a size class; other rows say once, few or many, or leave the size out.

TRBD2 - TRBJ2-1 TRBV2 TGTGCCAGCACCCGGGGACTAGCGACCCACAATGAGCAGTTCTTC CASTRGLATHNEQFF
TRBD1 - TRBJ2-1 TRBV5-5 TGTGCCAGCAGCCCCCTGTGGACAGGAAAAGAGCAGTTCTTC CASSPLWTGKEQFF
TRBD1 - TRBJ2-7 TRBV6-6 TGTGCCAGCAAAGGGACAGGCTCCTACGAGCAGTACTTC CASKGTGSYEQYF
- - TRBJ1-4 TRBV9 TGTGCCAGCAGCCGGCAGGGAGGTTCGGAAAAACTGTTTTTT CASSRQGGSEKLFF
- - TRBJ2-2 TRBV11-2 TGTGCCAGCAGCTCCCCGAAATTAGGGGTAGTGTACACCGGGGAGCTGTTTTTT CASSSPKLGVVYTGELFF
- - TRBJ1-1 TRBV9 TGTGCCAGCGCTCGAAAGGGGAGGGAGACTGAAGCTTTCTTT CASARKGRETEAFF
- - TRBJ1-5 TRBV12-3/TRBV12-4 TGTGCCAGCAGTTTCGGGGACAATCAGCCCCAGCATTTT CASSFGDNQPQHF
TRBD1 - TRBJ2-7 TRBV11-3 TGTGCCAGCAGCCGGGACAGGGGAAGGACCTACGAGCAGTACTTC CASSRDRGRTYEQYF
- - TRBJ2-2 TRBV7-2 TGTGCCAGCGGCTGGTCAGGCACCGGGGAGCTGTTTTTT CASGWSGTGELFF
TRBD2 - TRBJ2-1 TRBV6-5 TGTGCCAGCAGATTAGCGGGAGGGCCTCAGTTCTTC CASRLAGGPQFF
- - TRBJ2-5 TRBV3-1/TRBV3-2 TGTGCCAGCAGCCAAGAGGCGAGGACAGCACAAGAGGCCCAGTACTTC CASSQEARTAQEAQYF
TRBD1 once TRBJ1-1 TRBV19 TGTGCCAGTAGTATACCCCGACAGGGCACTGAAGCTTTCTTT CASSIPRQGTEAFF
- - TRBJ1-6 TRBV19 TGTGCCAGTAGCCTACAGCATTCACCCCTCCACTTT CASSLQHSPLHF
TRBD1 - TRBJ1-6 TRBV6-5 TGTGCCAGCAGCCCCGGGACAGTGCGTTCACCCCTCCACTTT CASSPGTVRSPLHF
- - TRBJ2-3 TRBV30 TGTGCCTGGAGTGTAGAGAATACAGATACGCAGTATTTT CAWSVENTDTQYF
TRBD1 few TRBJ2-7 TRBV19 TGTGCCAGTAGTATGTGGGGACAGTTAACCTACGAGCAGTACTTC CASSMWGQLTYEQYF
- - TRBJ2-3 TRBV11-2 TGTGCCAGCAGCTTAGATCTCCTAGATACGCAGTATTTT CASSLDLLDTQYF
- - TRBJ1-2 TRBV18 TGTGCCAGCTCACCGTACGACCCGCGGGATGGCTACACCTTC CASSPYDPRDGYTF
- - TRBJ2-4 TRBV2 TGTGCCAGCAGTTCCAGTAATATTCAGTACTTC CASSSSNIQYF
TRBD1 - TRBJ2-7 TRBV7-9 TGTGCCAGCAGCCACCTCGTCCCGGGACAGTTCTACGAGCAGTACTTC CASSHLVPGQFYEQYF
- - TRBJ2-5 TRBV7-2 TGTGCCAGCAGCTTAAAGGGGGACCAAGAGACCCAGTACTTC CASSLKGDQETQYF
TRBD2 - TRBJ2-1 TRBV30 TGTGCCTGGAGTGTTAGCGGGAGTTTCAATGAGCAGTTCTTC CAWSVSGSFNEQFF
- - TRBJ2-4 TRBV7-9 TGTGCCAGCAGCCCATCCTCGCAGGGAATAGCCAAAAACATTCAGTACTTC CASSPSSQGIAKNIQYF
- - TRBJ1-2 TRBV5-1 TGCGCCAGCAGCTTGGCCGACAGCTATGGCTACACCTTC CASSLADSYGYTF
TRBD1 - TRBJ1-2 TRBV9 TGTGCCAGCAGCGTAGACAGGGGTGGTAGGAATGGCTACACCTTC CASSVDRGGRNGYTF
TRBD2 - TRBJ2-1 TRBV19 TGTGCCAGTAGTTTCGGGGAGGGGAAGGAGCAGTTCTTC CASSFGEGKEQFF
TRBD2 - TRBJ2-7 TRBV20-1 TGCAGTGCTAGTGGCGGTGGGCCTAGCGGTTCCTACGAGCAGTACTTC CSASGGGPSGSYEQYF
- - TRBJ2-3 TRBV18 TGTGCCAGCTCACCACCGGGGAGGCACACAGATACGCAGTATTTT CASSPPGRHTDTQYF
TRBD2 many TRBJ2-1 TRBV7-9 TGTGCCAGCAGCTTAAGGGGAGCGGGGAATGAGCAGTTCTTC CASSLRGAGNEQFF
- - TRBJ2-3 TRBV6-1 TGTGCCAGCAGTGAACCGGGACTCCCCCGCGAGCAGTATTTT CASSEPGLPREQYF
- - TRBJ2-3 TRBV19 TGTGCCAGTAGTAGTCAGGGGACCACAGATACGCAGTATTTT CASSSQGTTDTQYF
- - TRBJ2-5 TRBV11-3 TGTGCCAGCAGCTCTACAGGGTCTTCGGAGACCCAGTACTTC CASSSTGSSETQYF
TRBD1 - TRBJ1-2 TRBV6-4 TGTGCCAGCAGTGACTACAGGGGGCTGGGCTACACCTTC CASSDYRGLGYTF
TRBD1 - TRBJ1-1 TRBV9 TGTGCCAGCAGCGTCGCAGGGGGCGGGGACACTGAAGCTTTCTTT CASSVAGGGDTEAFF
- - TRBJ1-5 TRBV15 TGTGCCACCAGCAGAGACCTCCCGACGGGGGGCAATCAGCCCCAGCATTTT CATSRDLPTGGNQPQHF
- - TRBJ1-1 TRBV7-2 TGTGCCAGCAGCCTCGGGGAGGGCACTGAAGCTTTCTTT CASSLGEGTEAFF
- few TRBJ1-4 TRBV7-2 TGTGCCAGCAGCTCGAACCCAGCAACTAATGAAAAACTGTTTTTT CASSSNPATNEKLFF
- few TRBJ1-4 TRBV21-1 TGTGCCAGCGAGGACAGGGCTCTCTTCGAGGCTAATGAAAAACTGTTTTTT CASEDRALFEANEKLFF
- - TRBJ2-2 TRBV12-3/TRBV12-4 TGTGCCAGCAGTCCCTCGGGGAGCCGGGAGCTGTTTTTT CASSPSGSRELFF
TRBD1 - TRBJ1-3 TRBV12-3/TRBV12-4 TGTGCCAGCAGTCCCGGGACAGTAAACACCATATATTTT CASSPGTVNTIYF
- - TRBJ2-7 TRBV30 TGTGCCTGGAGTAACAGGCCTCTTTCCTACGAGCAGTACTTC CAWSNRPLSYEQYF
- - TRBJ2-7 TRBV4-1 TGCGCCAGCAGCCAAGTTGTGGGGACATACGAGCAGTACTTC CASSQVVGTYEQYF
- - TRBJ1-3 TRBV5-1 TGCGCCAGCAGCTTACCAGGGCCCTCTGGAAACACCATATATTTT CASSLPGPSGNTIYF
TRBD1 - TRBJ2-7 TRBV19 TGTGCCAGTAAGGGACAGGGCTCTTCCTACGAGCAGTACTTC CASKGQGSSYEQYF
- once TRBJ1-1 TRBV12-3/TRBV12-4 TGTGCCAGCAGTTTCCGCAGGGTAGGTACAGCTTTCTTT CASSFRRVGTAFF
TRBD1 - TRBJ1-1 TRBV5-6 TGTGCCAGCAGCGGGGACAGTCTAACTGAAGCTTTCTTT CASSGDSLTEAFF
TRBD2 - TRBJ2-1 TRBV5-4 TGTGCCAGCAGCTCCGGACTAGCGGGAGTGGCCACGAATGAGCAGTTCTTC CASSSGLAGVATNEQFF
TRBD1 - TRBJ1-2 TRBV11-2 TGTGCCAGCAGCTCACTCGGACAGGGATATGGCTACACCTTC CASSSLGQGYGYTF
- - TRBJ1-2 TRBV20-1 TGCAGTGCTAGTTCAGGGGCTGACTATGGCTACACCTTC CSASSGADYGYTF
TRBD2 - TRBJ2-5 TRBV7-2 TGTGCCAGCAGCTTAGCCGGCGGGAGAAGCGAGACCCAGTACTTC CASSLAGGRSETQYF
- many TRBJ1-1 TRBV28 TGTGCCAGCAGACGAGGGGGGGACACTGAAGCTTTCTTT CASRRGGDTEAFF
- - TRBJ1-2 TRBV28 TGTGCCAGCAGGATTCTTGGGGCCCGAGAGGGCTACACCTTC CASRILGAREGYTF
- - TRBJ2-2 TRBV28 TGTGCCAGCAGGGCCGCCCCCCGGGAGCTGTTTTTT CASRAAPRELFF
- - TRBJ1-1 TRBV11-3 TGTGCCAGCAGCTTAGCACACCACACTGAAGCTTTCTTT CASSLAHHTEAFF